The T cell receptor beta chain under discussion was sequenced for a study of identical twins. The germline CDR1 and CDR2 sequences are SGHTA and FQGTGA. The ends lost 5 bases at V and 4 bases at J; junction bases unmatched: 2. The length of the CDR3 is 14 residues. MiXCR was run by TCRdb on the 5' RACE reads, yielding one entry per CDR3 protein. The repertoire includes 450,000 or so distinct CDR3 sequences, 13% to 15% of them detected once, and about 0.52% sits in the top ten. Note on this clonotype: A read error is possible here, since a much larger clone lies one base away.

These data also featured in a second study, about yellow fever vaccine responses in identical twins.

Sequenced material: CD4+ T cells sorted from blood. The rearrangement joins TRBV7-3 to TRBJ2-3; TRBD2 agrees at 11 bases. This TCR was sampled from a woman younger than 30 in good health. This CDR3 is CASSRSGGADTQYF. DNA for the CDR3: TGTGCCAGCAGCCGTAGCGGGGGGGCAGATACGCAGTATTTT.